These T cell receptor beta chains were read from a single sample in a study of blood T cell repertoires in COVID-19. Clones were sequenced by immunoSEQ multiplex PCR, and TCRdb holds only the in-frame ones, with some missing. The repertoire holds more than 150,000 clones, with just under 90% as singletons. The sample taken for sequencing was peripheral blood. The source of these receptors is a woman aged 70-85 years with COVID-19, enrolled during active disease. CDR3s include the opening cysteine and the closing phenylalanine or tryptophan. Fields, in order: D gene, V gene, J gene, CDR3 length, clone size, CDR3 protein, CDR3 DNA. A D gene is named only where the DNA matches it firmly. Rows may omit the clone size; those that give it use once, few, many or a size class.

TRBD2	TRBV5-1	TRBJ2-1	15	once	CASRQEWSGRTEQFF	TGCGCCAGCAGACAAGAATGGAGCGGGAGAACTGAGCAGTTCTTC
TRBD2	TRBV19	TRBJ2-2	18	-	CASSMDHVAGGITGELFF	TGTGCCAGTAGTATGGACCATGTCGCGGGAGGAATCACCGGGGAGCTGTTTTTT
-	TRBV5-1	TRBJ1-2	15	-	CASSFSGEGSYGYTF	TGCGCCAGCAGCTTTTCCGGGGAAGGTAGCTATGGCTACACCTTC
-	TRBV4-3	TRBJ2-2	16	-	CASSPKERVASGELFF	TGCGCCAGCAGCCCGAAAGAACGGGTAGCCTCCGGGGAGCTGTTTTTT
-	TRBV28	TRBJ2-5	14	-	CASSQLRLEETQYF	TGTGCCAGCAGCCAACTGAGGTTGGAAGAGACCCAGTACTTC
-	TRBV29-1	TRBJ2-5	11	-	CSVERQETQYF	TGCAGCGTTGAGAGGCAAGAGACCCAGTACTTC
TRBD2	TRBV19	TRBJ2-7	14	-	CASSRLAGFYEQYF	TGTGCCAGTAGTCGTCTAGCGGGCTTCTACGAGCAGTACTTC
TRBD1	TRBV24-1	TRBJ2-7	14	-	CATSDHDRVYEQYF	TGTGCCACCAGTGATCACGACAGGGTCTACGAGCAGTACTTC
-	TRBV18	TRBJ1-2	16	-	CASSPQEKGANYGYTF	TGTGCCAGCTCACCCCAGGAAAAGGGAGCTAACTATGGCTACACCTTC
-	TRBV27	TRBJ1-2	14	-	CASSLFTLSRDYTF	TGTGCCAGCAGTTTATTCACGCTATCGAGAGACTACACCTTC
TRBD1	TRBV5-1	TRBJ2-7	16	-	CASSLPTLRGRYEQYF	TGCGCCAGCAGCTTACCTACCCTCAGGGGGCGGTACGAGCAGTACTTC
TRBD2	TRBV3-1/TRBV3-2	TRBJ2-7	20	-	CASSPTYIGLAGGSSYEQYF	TGTGCCAGCAGCCCCACCTATATAGGACTAGCGGGAGGTTCCTCCTACGAGCAGTACTTC
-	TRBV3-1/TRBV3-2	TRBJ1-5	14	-	CASSQLYSNQPQHF	TGTGCCAGCAGCCAATTGTATAGCAATCAGCCCCAGCATTTT
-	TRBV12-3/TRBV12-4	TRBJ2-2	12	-	CASSLNTGELFF	TGTGCCAGCAGTCTAAACACCGGGGAGCTGTTTTTT
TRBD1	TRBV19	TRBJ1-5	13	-	CASTDRGNQPQHF	TGTGCCAGTACAGACAGGGGCAATCAGCCCCAGCATTTT
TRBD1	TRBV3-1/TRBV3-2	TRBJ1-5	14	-	CASSLGQGVQPQHF	TGTGCCAGCAGCCTGGGACAGGGGGTTCAGCCCCAGCATTTT
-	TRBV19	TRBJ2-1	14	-	CASSIAAGYNEQFF	TGTGCCAGTAGTATAGCCGCCGGCTACAATGAGCAGTTCTTC
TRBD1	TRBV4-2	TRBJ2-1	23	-	CASSQIDRGRILVWLRRDNEQFF	TGTGCCAGCAGCCAAATTGACAGGGGGCGCATTTTGGTTTGGCTCCGTCGCGACAATGAGCAGTTCTTC
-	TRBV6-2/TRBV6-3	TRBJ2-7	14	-	CASTPDSTPYEQYF	TGTGCCAGCACCCCGGACTCAACCCCCTACGAGCAGTACTTC
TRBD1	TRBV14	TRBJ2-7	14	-	CASSPTTGVLEQYF	TGTGCCAGCAGCCCGACGACAGGGGTGCTTGAGCAGTACTTC
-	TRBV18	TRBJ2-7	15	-	CASSPRTRARNEQYF	TGTGCCAGCTCACCACGGACCAGGGCCCGGAACGAGCAGTACTTC
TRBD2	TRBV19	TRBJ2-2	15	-	CASSLTSVNTGELFF	TGTGCCAGTAGTTTGACTAGCGTCAACACCGGGGAGCTGTTTTTT
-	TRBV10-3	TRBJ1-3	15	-	CAISDRGIGPNTIYF	TGTGCCATCAGTGATCGCGGGATAGGGCCGAACACCATATATTTT
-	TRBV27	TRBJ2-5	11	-	CASSSGETQYF	TGTGCCAGCAGTTCGGGGGAGACCCAGTACTTC
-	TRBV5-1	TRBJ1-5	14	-	CASSLGGGNQPQHF	TGCGCCAGCAGCTTGGGGGGGGGCAATCAGCCCCAGCATTTT
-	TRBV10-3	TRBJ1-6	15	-	CAISERGLDNSPLHF	TGTGCCATCAGTGAGAGGGGGTTGGATAATTCACCCCTCCACTTT
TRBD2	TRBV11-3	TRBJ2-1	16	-	CASSPLGAGGYNEQFF	TGTGCCAGCAGCCCCCTCGGGGCGGGAGGGTACAATGAGCAGTTCTTC
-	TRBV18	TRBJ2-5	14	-	CASSPPSVEETQYF	TGTGCCAGCTCACCACCGTCGGTAGAAGAGACCCAGTACTTC
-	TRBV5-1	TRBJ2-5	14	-	CASSWRSTVETQYF	TGCGCCAGCAGCTGGCGGTCCACCGTAGAGACCCAGTACTTC
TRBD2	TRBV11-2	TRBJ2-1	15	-	CASSPGTSGINEQFF	TGTGCCAGCAGCCCCGGGACTAGCGGGATCAATGAGCAGTTCTTC
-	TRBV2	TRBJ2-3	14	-	CASERRQTTDTQYF	TGTGCCAGCGAGAGGCGACAGACCACAGATACGCAGTATTTT
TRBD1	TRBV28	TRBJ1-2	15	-	CASSFTGQGGHGYTF	TGTGCCAGCAGTTTCACGGGACAGGGGGGGCATGGCTACACCTTC
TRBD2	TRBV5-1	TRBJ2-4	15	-	CASSLPSGRGNIQYF	TGCGCCAGCAGCTTGCCTAGCGGGAGGGGAAACATTCAGTACTTC
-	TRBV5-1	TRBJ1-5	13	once	CASSLGQDQPQHF	TGCGCCAGCAGTCTGGGGCAGGACCAGCCCCAGCATTTT
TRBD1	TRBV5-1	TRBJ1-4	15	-	CASSFGQGKGEKLFF	TGCGCCAGCAGCTTCGGACAGGGCAAGGGTGAAAAACTGTTTTTT
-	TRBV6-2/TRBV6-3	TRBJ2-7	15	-	CASSAGPVGPYEQYF	TGTGCCAGCAGTGCAGGGCCCGTCGGACCCTACGAGCAGTACTTC
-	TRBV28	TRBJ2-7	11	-	CASSSYNEQYF	TGTGCCAGCAGTTCTTATAACGAGCAGTACTTC
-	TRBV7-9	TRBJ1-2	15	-	CASSLAGRDFGGYTF	TGTGCCAGCAGCTTAGCGGGCAGGGATTTCGGTGGCTACACCTTC
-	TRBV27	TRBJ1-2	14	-	CASSPGGGGRGYTF	TGTGCCAGCAGCCCCGGCGGGGGCGGTCGTGGCTACACCTTC
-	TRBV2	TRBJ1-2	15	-	CASTDGGSVGYGYTF	TGTGCCTCCACGGACGGGGGATCTGTGGGCTATGGCTACACCTTC
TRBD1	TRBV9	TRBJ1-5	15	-	CASSVSDRDPQPQHF	TGTGCCAGCAGCGTGTCGGACAGGGACCCTCAGCCCCAGCATTTT
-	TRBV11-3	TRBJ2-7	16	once	CASSLGRTRPGYEQYF	TGTGCCAGCAGCTTAGGCCGGACTCGCCCTGGCTACGAGCAGTACTTC
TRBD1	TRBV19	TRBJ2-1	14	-	CASSRDRGPSEQFF	TGTGCCAGTAGCCGGGACAGGGGCCCCTCTGAGCAGTTCTTC
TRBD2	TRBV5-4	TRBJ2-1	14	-	CASSFGLAGVEQFF	TGTGCCAGCAGCTTTGGGCTAGCGGGAGTAGAGCAGTTCTTC
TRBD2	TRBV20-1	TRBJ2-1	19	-	CSASKGVASGSLVDNEQFF	TGCAGTGCTAGTAAGGGGGTAGCTAGCGGGAGTTTAGTCGACAATGAGCAGTTCTTC
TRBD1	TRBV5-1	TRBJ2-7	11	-	CASSNRDRWSF	TGCGCCAGCAGCAACCGGGACAGGTGGAGCTTC
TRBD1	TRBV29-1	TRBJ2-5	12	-	CSPRSGGETQYF	TGCAGCCCTCGATCAGGGGGAGAGACCCAGTACTTC
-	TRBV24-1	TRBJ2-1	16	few	CATRSHAGRGNNEQFF	TGTGCCACCCGTTCTCACGCGGGGCGGGGCAACAATGAGCAGTTCTTC
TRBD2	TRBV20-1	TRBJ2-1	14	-	CSASELAGVYEQFF	TGCAGTGCTAGTGAACTAGCGGGAGTTTATGAGCAGTTCTTC
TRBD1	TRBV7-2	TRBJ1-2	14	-	CASSLDRGHYGYTF	TGTGCCAGCAGCTTAGACAGGGGGCACTATGGCTACACCTTC
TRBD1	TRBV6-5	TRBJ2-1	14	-	CASRAGTGGHEQFF	TGTGCCAGCAGAGCCGGGACAGGGGGCCATGAGCAGTTCTTC
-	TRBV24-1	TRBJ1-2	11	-	CATSGGDGYTF	TGTGCCACCAGTGGGGGCGATGGCTACACCTTC
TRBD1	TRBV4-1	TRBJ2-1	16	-	CASSQDYQGALDEQFF	TGCGCCAGCAGCCAAGATTATCAGGGGGCGCTGGATGAGCAGTTCTTC
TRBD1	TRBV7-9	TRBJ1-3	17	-	CASSLWTGAHSGNTIYF	TGTGCCAGCAGCCTATGGACAGGGGCTCACTCTGGAAACACCATATATTTT